A selection of T cell receptor beta chains follows, all from one sample in a study of CD8 T cells in Susac syndrome. Via MiXCR, TCRdb re-called the immunoSEQ multiplex PCR reads, giving one row per CDR3 protein. The profile shows roughly 130,000 distinct CDR3 sequences, around 96% of them singletons. Sequenced material: CD4+ T cells from PBMCs. Source of these receptors: a human donor with Susac syndrome. Both conserved end residues are part of each CDR3. A D gene is named only where the DNA matches it firmly. A row's size may be missing; if present it is once, few, many or a size class.

abundance,d_gene,v_gene,j_gene,CDR3nt,CDR3aa
-,-,TRBV18,TRBJ1-5,TGTGCCAGCTCACCACCTGGGGCCGCTGAGGGTCCCCAGCATTTT,CASSPPGAAEGPQHF
-,-,TRBV20-1,TRBJ1-1,TGCAGTGCTATTCCCGGGACAAGGAACACTGAAGCTTTCTTT,CSAIPGTRNTEAFF
-,TRBD1,TRBV20-1,TRBJ1-2,TGCAGTGCTAGCCTCCGACAGGGGGGCTATGGCTACACCTTC,CSASLRQGGYGYTF
few,-,TRBV4-1,TRBJ1-1,TGCGCCAGCAGCCAAGATCGAGGTACTGAAGCTTTCTTT,CASSQDRGTEAFF
-,-,TRBV4-1,TRBJ1-4,TGCGCCAGCAGCCAATACCCCACAGGAATCGGAGAAAAACTGTTTTTT,CASSQYPTGIGEKLFF
-,-,TRBV9,TRBJ2-3,TGTGCCAGCAGCGTAGGGTTAGCGAGCACAGATACGCAGTATTTT,CASSVGLASTDTQYF
-,-,TRBV20-1,TRBJ2-3,TGCAGTGCTAAGGGTAGCACGGATACGCAGTATTTT,CSAKGSTDTQYF
-,TRBD2,TRBV20-1,TRBJ2-1,TGCAGTGCTAGTCCCAGCGGGAGGTCTGAGCAGTTCTTC,CSASPSGRSEQFF
once,-,TRBV19,TRBJ2-1,TGTGCCAGTAGTTCGGGACGGGAGAATGAGCAGTTCTTC,CASSSGRENEQFF
-,TRBD2,TRBV30,TRBJ2-7,TGTGCCTGGAGAAACCCGGGAGGCTACGAGCAGTACTTC,CAWRNPGGYEQYF
-,-,TRBV4-2,TRBJ2-3,TGTGCCAGCAGCCAAGAGTATGGCAACACAGATACGCAGTATTTT,CASSQEYGNTDTQYF
-,TRBD1,TRBV28,TRBJ1-2,TGTGCCAGCAGGGAAGGACAGGAAACCGCCTACACCTTC,CASREGQETAYTF
once,TRBD1,TRBV5-4,TRBJ2-5,TGTGCCAGCAGCGATGGACAGGGGTCAATGGAGACCCAGTACTTC,CASSDGQGSMETQYF
-,-,TRBV29-1,TRBJ2-5,TGCAGCGCCTCCTTGGGGGCAGAGACCCAGTACTTC,CSASLGAETQYF
-,TRBD1,TRBV14,TRBJ2-1,TGTGCCAGCAGCCCACAACAGGGGCAATCCTACAATGAGCAGTTCTTC,CASSPQQGQSYNEQFF
-,TRBD2,TRBV6-4,TRBJ2-7,TGTGCCACCATAGCGGGAGACGAGCAGTACTTC,CATIAGDEQYF
-,-,TRBV5-1,TRBJ2-7,TGCGCCAGCAGCTTGGTGGGAATCATGGGCGAGCAGTACTTC,CASSLVGIMGEQYF
-,-,TRBV9,TRBJ2-1,TGTGCCAGCAGCGTAGAGCTAGCGACAGACAATGAGCAGTTCTTC,CASSVELATDNEQFF
-,TRBD2,TRBV20-1,TRBJ2-7,TGCAGTGCTAGAGATCTACTAGCGGGAGGCTACGAGCAGTACTTC,CSARDLLAGGYEQYF
few,-,TRBV29-1,TRBJ2-7,TGCAGCGTTGGGACAGTCTACGAGCAGTACTTC,CSVGTVYEQYF
-,-,TRBV6-6,TRBJ1-1,TGTGCCAGCAGTTACCGGAACAGCCGGAACACTGAAGCTTTCTTT,CASSYRNSRNTEAFF
-,TRBD1,TRBV5-1,TRBJ2-3,TGCGCCAGCAGCTTGGCTGGACAGGGGACCGCAGATACGCAGTATTTT,CASSLAGQGTADTQYF
-,TRBD1,TRBV6-5,TRBJ1-5,TGTGCCAGCAGTTCAGGACAGGGGAAAGGCAATCAGCCCCAGCATTTT,CASSSGQGKGNQPQHF
-,TRBD1,TRBV6-5,TRBJ2-1,TGTGCCAGCAGGGGACAGGGTGAGGAGTTCTTC,CASRGQGEEFF
-,TRBD2,TRBV6-5,TRBJ2-5,TGTGCCAGCAGTACTATGAGCGGGAGGGCCGCGGAGACCCAGTACTTC,CASSTMSGRAAETQYF
-,-,TRBV30,TRBJ1-5,TGTGCCTGGAGTCCCGGAGTAAATCAGCCCCAGCATTTT,CAWSPGVNQPQHF
once,TRBD2,TRBV30,TRBJ2-3,TGTGCCTGGAGTGCCTCGACTAGCGGGAGCACGACAGATACGCAGTATTTT,CAWSASTSGSTTDTQYF
-,TRBD2,TRBV29-1,TRBJ2-2,TGCAGCGGGCACGGCGGGAGGGCCGACACCGGGGAGCTGTTTTTT,CSGHGGRADTGELFF
-,-,TRBV15,TRBJ2-5,TGTGCCACCAGCAGCATAAGAAGACAAGAGACCCAGTACTTC,CATSSIRRQETQYF
-,-,TRBV11-1,TRBJ2-5,TGTGCCAGCAGCTTAGGCAGAAACCAAGAGACCCAGTACTTC,CASSLGRNQETQYF
-,TRBD2,TRBV7-6,TRBJ2-7,TGTGCCAGCAGCTTAGAGGCGGGAGGGGGGGAGCAGTACTTC,CASSLEAGGGEQYF
-,-,TRBV5-1,TRBJ1-1,TGCGCCAGCAGCTGGGGACAATCTGAAGCTTTCTTT,CASSWGQSEAFF
-,-,TRBV29-1,TRBJ1-1,TGCAGCGTTGAGAGGAACACTGAAGCTTTCTTT,CSVERNTEAFF
-,TRBD2,TRBV7-3,TRBJ2-5,TGTGCCAGCAGCTCCCGGACTAGAGGAGAGACCCAGTACTTC,CASSSRTRGETQYF
-,-,TRBV20-1,TRBJ2-7,TGCAGTGCTAGAGATCTTGTGAGGGAGCAGTACTTC,CSARDLVREQYF
-,-,TRBV2,TRBJ1-2,TGTGCCAGCCTGGACAGCCCTAACTATGGCTACACCTTC,CASLDSPNYGYTF